This T cell receptor (beta chain) was captured in a study of blood T cell repertoires in COVID-19. The overall study: Samples of COVID-19 (acute and convalescent) were obtained from the United States, Italy and Spain.

Germline assignment: CDR1 MNHEY and CDR2 SMNVEV (reference sequence). Trimming took 3 bases from V and 2 from J; bases not matched to a gene: 4. The length of the CDR3 is 15 residues. The repertoire was sequenced with immunoSEQ multiplex PCR; TCRdb's copy has only in-frame clones and lacks some. The sample has under 250,000 clones, approximately 85% seen once. Input material: peripheral blood. The chain recombines TRBV27 with TRBJ1-5; 7 positions match TRBD1. This clonotype originated in a man aged 50-59 years who had recovered from COVID-19. This CDR3 reads CASSLSQGGNQPQHF. The CDR3 DNA reads as TGTGCCAGCAGTTTGTCGCAGGGGGGCAATCAGCCCCAGCATTTT.